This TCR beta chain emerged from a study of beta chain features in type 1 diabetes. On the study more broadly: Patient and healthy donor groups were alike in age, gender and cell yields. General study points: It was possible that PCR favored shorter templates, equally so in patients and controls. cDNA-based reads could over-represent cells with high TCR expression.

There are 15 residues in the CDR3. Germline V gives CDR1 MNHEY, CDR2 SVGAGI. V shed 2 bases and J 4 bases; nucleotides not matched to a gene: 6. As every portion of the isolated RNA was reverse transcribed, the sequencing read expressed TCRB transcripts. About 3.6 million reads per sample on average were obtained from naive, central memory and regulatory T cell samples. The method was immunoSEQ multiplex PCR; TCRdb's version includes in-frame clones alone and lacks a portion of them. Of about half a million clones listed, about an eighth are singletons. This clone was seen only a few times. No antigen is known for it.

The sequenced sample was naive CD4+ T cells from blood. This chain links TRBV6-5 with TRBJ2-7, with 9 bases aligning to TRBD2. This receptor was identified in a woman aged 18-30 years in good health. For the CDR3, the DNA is TGTGCCAGCAGTTACCGGGCCCTAGCGGGATACGAGCAGTACTTC. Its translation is CASSYRALAGYEQYF.